Following are 6 T cell receptor beta chains from one sample sequenced in a study of T cells after yellow fever vaccination. One entry per CDR3 protein results from TCRdb running MiXCR on the 5' RACE reads. The repertoire holds some 150,000 distinct CDR3 sequences, approximately 6.6% seen once, with under 0.7% in the top ten. The material was CD4+ T cells sorted from PBMCs, obtained 10 days after the yellow fever booster vaccination. Receptor source: a man in his thirties or forties who received the YFV17D yellow fever vaccine.

This clonotype was seen many times. Its ends do not fully match the called genes, so a read error is possible. This chain uses TRBV5-1 with TRBJ2-5; D gene uncertain. Germline CDR1 is SGHRS and CDR2 is YFSETQ. CDR3 size: 14 residues. The CDR3 sequence: CASSSRTAQGTQYF. CDR3 nucleotide sequence: TGCGCCAGCAGCTCCCGGACGGCTCAAGGGACCCAGTACTTC.

In its sample, this clonotype was seen many times. This sequence joins TRBV12-3 or TRBV12-4 and TRBJ1-5; tentative D call: TRBD1 (5 bases). The V end lost 4 bases, the J end lost 2 bases, and 9 bases lay between the germline ends. There are 14 residues in the CDR3. CDR3 nucleotides: TGTGCCAGCAGTTATGGAGGGGGCAATCAGCCCCAGCATTTT. Translating it yields CASSYGGGNQPQHF.

This sequence joins TRBV5-3 and TRBJ1-1, with D uncertain. TRBV5-3 has ORF status, its function being uncertain. The CDR3 has 16 residues. The germline V and J ends were trimmed by 5 bases and 2 bases, with 19 bases remaining between them. The CDR3 is CARRDRTEFGNTEAFF. The DNA for the CDR3 is TGTGCCAGAAGGGATAGGACCGAATTCGGCAACACTGAAGCTTTCTTT.

This clonotype was counted ten times or more. This chain connects TRBV5-1 to TRBJ2-2; D not certain. This CDR3 comprises 17 residues. Germline V CDR1 and CDR2: SGHRS, YFSETQ. V was shortened by 0 bases and J by 0 bases, with 12 bases between the two germline ends. The CDR3 sequence: CASSLGGMHPNTGELFF. The CDR3 DNA reads TGCGCCAGCAGCTTGGGAGGTATGCACCCGAACACCGGGGAGCTGTTTTTT.

This clonotype was recorded a few times. This chain uses TRBV18 with TRBJ2-1; D may be TRBD2 (6 bases). The CDR3 spans 15 residues. Trimming took off 3 bases at V and 4 bases at J, with 13 bases between the two ends. Germline values: CDR1 KGHSH, CDR2 LQKENI. CDR3 nucleotide sequence: TGTGCCAGCTCACCTAGAGCGGGTACGTACAATGAGCAGTTCTTC. Its protein is CASSPRAGTYNEQFF.

CDR3 in DNA: TGTGCCAGCAGCCCCGGGATGATCACCGGGGAGCTGTTTTTT. Its translation: CASSPGMITGELFF. V gene TRBV5-5 combines with J gene TRBJ2-2; tentative D call: TRBD2 (5 bases). Germline V gene lookup returns CDR1 SGHKS and CDR2 YYEKEE (reference sequence). V was pared by 4 bases and J by 4 bases, with 11 bases between. The length of the CDR3 is 14 residues.